This T cell receptor beta chain was recorded in a study of T cells in Graves' hyperthyroidism and ophthalmopathy. What was amplified from RNA transcripts were TCR beta CDR3 regions. First-round RT-PCR targeting the TCR CDR3 was performed with the HTBI primer set. TCRdb reprocessed the multiplex PCR reads via MiXCR and lists one record per CDR3 protein. The sample has approximately 98,000 distinct CDR3 sequences, about 40% seen once. Germline V lookup: CDR1 MNHEY, CDR2 SVGEGT. Trimming at V came to 5 bases and at J to 4 bases, leaving 5 bases not matched to a gene. CDR3 size: 14 residues. Diagnosis rested on symptoms, serum thyroxine and TRAb, thyroid ultrasound, and orbital computed tomography.

This chain links TRBV6-2 or TRBV6-3 with TRBJ1-1; TRBD1 matches at 9 bases. The clonotype originates from a woman aged 25 to 39 with Graves' hyperthyroidism. Sequencing was done on a sample of peripheral blood or thyroid tissue (not recorded which). The CDR3 here is CASSATGGITEAFF. The DNA for the CDR3 is TGTGCCAGCAGTGCGACAGGGGGGATCACTGAAGCTTTCTTT.